The present TCR beta chain was sequenced within a study of T cells in Graves' hyperthyroidism and ophthalmopathy. V was pared by 1 base and J by 4 bases, with 9 bases of the junction left unmatched. Germline V gene data show CDR1 as MGHRA and CDR2 as YSYEKL. The CDR3 spans 16 residues. The investigators amplified TCR beta CDR3 regions from RNA transcripts. The HTBI set primed first-round TCR CDR3 RT-PCR. TCRdb reanalysed the multiplex PCR reads using MiXCR and keeps one entry per CDR3 protein. This sample yields under 700,000 distinct CDR3 sequences, of which over 15% are seen a single time; around 18% belongs to the top ten. Across 18 months, stable Graves' hyperthyroidism was marked by no progression to ophthalmopathy. Pregnant or lactating patients were excluded, as were those with uncontrolled infection or other autoimmune disease.

This chain connects TRBV4-1 to TRBJ2-5; TRBD2 agrees at 7 bases. The clonotype was recovered from a woman aged 18 to 35 with Graves' hyperthyroidism. Specimen: blood. The CDR3 DNA is TGCGCCAGCAGCCAAGGCCAGCGGGACCGACGAGAGACCCAGTACTTC. The encoded protein is CASSQGQRDRRETQYF.